These T cell receptor beta chains were read from a single sample in a study of fetal regulatory T cell absence and autoimmunity. Clones were read by immunoSEQ multiplex PCR, and TCRdb kept only the in-frame ones, dropping some. The top ten hold 2% of the sample, which has 95,000 to 100,000 clones, 55% to 75% seen once. The sequenced sample was pancreas tissue. The receptors were sampled from a male donor with IPEX syndrome. Each CDR3 is given with its conserved first and last residue. The D gene is left open where the match is weak. Rows give clone size only sometimes, using once, few, many, or a class for an expanded clone.

cdr3_nt cdr3_aa d_call v_call clone_size j_call cdr3_length
TGCGCCACCCGGACAGGGGTGCGCACAGATACGCAGTATTTT CATRTGVRTDTQYF TRBD1 TRBV5-1 NA TRBJ2-3 14
TGTGCCAGCAGCCCGTACTCTTCCACCGGGGAGCTGTTTTTT CASSPYSSTGELFF NA TRBV14 NA TRBJ2-2 14
TGTGCCAGCTCACTCGAACGAGCTCAGCCCCAGCATTTT CASSLERAQPQHF NA TRBV18 NA TRBJ1-5 13
TGTGCCAGCTCACCACCCCGGACAGTCACCTACGAGCAGTACTTC CASSPPRTVTYEQYF NA TRBV18 once TRBJ2-7 15
TGCGCCAGCAGCCAAAAGAGGGTAACTAGCGGGCTGAACTACGAGCAGTACTTC CASSQKRVTSGLNYEQYF TRBD2 TRBV4-1 NA TRBJ2-7 18
TGCGCCAGCAGTGAGGGGGGTGGTAGCGGGAGCTCCTACAATGAGCAGTTCTTC CASSEGGGSGSSYNEQFF TRBD2 TRBV10-1 NA TRBJ2-1 18
TGCGCCAGCAGCCAAGATGGACGGAACACCGGGGAGCTGTTTTTT CASSQDGRNTGELFF NA TRBV4-1 NA TRBJ2-2 15
TGTGCCAGCAGCTTAACCGTTACCCCTCAAGAGACCCAGTACTTC CASSLTVTPQETQYF NA TRBV7-8 NA TRBJ2-5 15
TGCGCCAGCAGCTCTCTAGCGAACACCGGGGAGCTGTTTTTT CASSSLANTGELFF NA TRBV5-1 few TRBJ2-2 14
TGTGCCAGTAGGCCCACTGAGAGTCGTGAGCAGTTCTTC CASRPTESREQFF NA TRBV19 NA TRBJ2-1 13